This record covers a single T cell receptor beta chain. This clonotype has just a few counts. It has no known antigen specificity. No clone much larger than this one lies a single base away; base qualities are absent. The data derive from a study of circulating CD8 cells and anti-PD-1 response in melanoma (dated by TCRdb to the early 2020s). In the study overall: Patients received nivolumab intravenously at 3 mg/kg every 2 weeks. Of the 13 patients in the melanoma cohort, seven received anti-PD-1 as first-line therapy and six had prior targeted therapy or immunotherapy. Patients with complete or partial responses were classified as responders, and patients with stable or progressive disease (RECIST v1.1) were classified as non-responders. PD-1 on on-treatment samples was detected using a biotinylated anti-human IgG4 antibody. The TCR repertoire analysis covered some eleven melanoma patients: 7 non-responders and 4 responders.

As encoded in the germline V gene, CDR1 is SGHDT while CDR2 is YYEEEE. The CDR3 covers 15 residues, taking in both the cysteine and the phenylalanine. Kept here is only the CDR3 DNA, which spans 45 bases and is read in frame from base 1. V and J are trimmed by 5 bases and 3 bases, and the gene matches miss 6 bases of the junction. The sequencer listed for this sample is NextSeq 500. The QIAseq Immune Repertoire RNA Library Kit, Human TCR Panel, was used to prepare TCR libraries from around 15 ng of total RNA. The TCR libraries were sequenced on an Illumina NextSeq using a Mid Output V2 kit and asymmetric 261x41 paired-end reads. Every TCR library was diluted down to roughly 4 nM, then pooled, denatured and loaded at roughly 1 pM. Under the source paper's analysis protocol: TCR FASTQ files were processed in the QIAGEN GeneGlobe Data Analysis Center, with downstream analysis in R 3.5.2. Clonality was calculated as one minus the Shannon entropy normalized by the log of the number of unique productive sequences. TRA or TRB clonotypes differing in abundance between baseline and M1 were identified within each subset by Fisher exact tests at 5% FDR. Differentially abundant clonotypes were grouped as emerging, expanding, contracting or non-expanding/contracting. Repertoire overlap between patients was measured with Morisita's overlap index. The public reads were reanalyzed by TCRdb: fastp trimming at Q25, MiXCR alignment, in-frame beta chains only. Here each entry gathers all rows of one CDR3 protein and keeps the most common genes and DNA. TCRdb's processing, not the authors' own work, is the source of the V and J calls. Within this sample are about 480 distinct CDR3 sequences, with about an eighth of them counted one time only. The ten largest account for around 74% of the sample.

Four subsets defined by PD-1 and/or TIGIT were sorted from live CD3+CD8+TCRalphabeta+ cells on a BD FACSAria II cell sorter. To characterize relevance to anti-PD-1 therapy response, circulating CD8 T cells were sorted into four subsets based on PD-1 and TIGIT expression. Both TCR alpha and TCR beta chains were sequenced from each sorted CD8 T-cell subset. Peripheral blood was drawn before the first anti-PD-1 injection and after two and four injections. PBMCs were immediately isolated by Ficoll gradient centrifugation. Until use, PBMCs were cryopreserved in liquid nitrogen in RPMI containing around 19% FCS and about 10% DMSO. After thawing, PBMCs were stained with a viability dye plus antibodies against CD3, CD8alpha, TCRalphabeta, PD-1 and TIGIT. Total RNA was extracted with the RNeasy Kit, and a RIN above 7 was reached by every sample. Study-wide conclusions, independent of this receptor: Because tumor material was not accessible, tumor reactivity was instead assessed by peptide assays on expanded sorted subsets. Because material was limited, most experiments were generally run without replicates. Both treatment-naive and previously treated patients were included in the cohort, and this mixing was noted by the authors as something that could influence results. Only baseline and M1 samples from a small cohort with few responders were used in the published TCR repertoire comparisons. Repertoires were found to be largely private between subsets, with under 7% of TRB clonotypes shared at M1, and the highest sharing was observed between DPOS and TIGIT. Diversity was greatest in the DNEG repertoire, PD-1 and DPOS had similar and higher clonality, and TIGIT repertoires had the lowest diversity.

Sequences were derived from CD8+ T cells from PBMCs, sampled at baseline or after one month of anti-PD-1 therapy (not recorded which). This receptor was obtained from a human donor with melanoma. This chain joins TRBV5-6 to TRBJ2-3; 10 junctional bases match TRBD1. The CDR3 corresponds to CASSYGTGATDTQYF. The DNA is as follows: TGTGCCAGCAGTTACGGGACAGGGGCGACAGATACGCAGTATTTT.